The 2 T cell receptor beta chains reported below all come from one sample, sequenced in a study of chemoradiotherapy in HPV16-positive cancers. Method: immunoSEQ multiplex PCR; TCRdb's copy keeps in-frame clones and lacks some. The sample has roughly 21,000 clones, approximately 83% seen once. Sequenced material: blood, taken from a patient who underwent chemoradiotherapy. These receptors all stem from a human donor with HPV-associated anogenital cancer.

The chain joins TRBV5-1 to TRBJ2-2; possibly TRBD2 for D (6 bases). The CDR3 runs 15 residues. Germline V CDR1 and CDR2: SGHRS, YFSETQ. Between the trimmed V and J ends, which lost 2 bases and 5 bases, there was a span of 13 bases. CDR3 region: CASSFRDLITGELFF. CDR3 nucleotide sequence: TGCGCCAGCAGCTTCCGGGACTTAATTACCGGGGAGCTGTTTTTT.

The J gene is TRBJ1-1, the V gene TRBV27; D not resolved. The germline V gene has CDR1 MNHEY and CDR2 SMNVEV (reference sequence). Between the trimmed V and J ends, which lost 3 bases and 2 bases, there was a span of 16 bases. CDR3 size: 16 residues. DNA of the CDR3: TGTGCCAGCAGTTTTTCCCTGTCCAGGACCAACACTGAAGCTTTCTTT. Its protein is CASSFSLSRTNTEAFF.